This paragraph covers one TCR beta chain sequence. Its antigen remains unknown. Positive CCR7 selection of CD45RO-negative cells yielded the naive CD8 cells, and terminally differentiated effector memory CD45RA+ cells were excluded. This record comes from a study of shared clonotypes between healthy human individuals. Study-level information: Each donor's CD8 memory used one plate, CD8 naive two, each CD4 subset three.

Sorted subsets were amplified in replicate PCRs using around 0.2 ug DNA, around 30,000 T cell genomes. As originally analysed: Filtering differed, since immunoSEQ gave only junction sequences and no quality scores. Measured with immunoSEQ multiplex PCR; TCRdb has only the in-frame clones, and not every one. V and J calls and clone size are given by that table; D and trimming were obtained from the DNA. The table has 1.5 million to 2.5 million clones, 85% to 95% seen once. General study points: Sampling involved blood alone; tissue repertoires likely differ.

Specimen: naive CD8+ T cells sorted from blood. This TCR derives from a man aged 18 to 35 in good health.

This CDR3 is CASSGFGTGELFF. DNA for the CDR3: TGTGCCAGCAGTGGGTTCGGGACCGGGGAGCTGTTTTTT. This chain links TRBV2 with TRBJ2-2; D uncertain. CDR3 length: 13 amino acids. Germline CDR1 SNHLY, CDR2 FYNNEI. V was pared by 4 bases and J by 5 bases, with 8 bases between.